These 30 T cell receptor beta chains share one sample of origin, sequenced in a study of cytomegalovirus exposure and HLA in healthy donors. Use of 60 Vbeta and 13 Jbeta primers characterized the PCR. Profiling relied on immunoSEQ multiplex PCR, and the TCRdb table lists in-frame clones only, not all of them. The table shows about 130,000 clones, with around 79% occurring only once. Sequencing was carried out using PBMCs. The receptors were gathered from a woman aged 40 to 55 in good health and CMV-seropositive.

This clone came up once. The chain is built from TRBV7-3 and TRBJ1-1; D is unresolved. The CDR3 sequence is 13 residues long. The ends were cut back, 1 base at V and 3 bases at J, with 6 bases in the middle. In germline, CDR1 is SGHTA, CDR2 FQGTGA. CDR3 bases: TGTGCCAGCAGCTTAATATCGGACACTGAAGCTTTCTTT. This gives the protein CASSLISDTEAFF.

The rearrangement joins TRBV19 to TRBJ2-1; no clear D gene. Between the trimmed V and J ends, which lost 5 bases and 3 bases, there was a span of 17 bases. CDR1 LNHDA and CDR2 SQIVND come from the germline V gene (reference sequence). The CDR3 is 16 amino acids. CDR3 DNA sequence: TGTGCCAGTAGTCCAGACTCTCTCCACTACTACAATGAGCAGTTCTTC. This translates into CASSPDSLHYYNEQFF.

The J gene is TRBJ2-3, the V gene TRBV7-2; a possible D gene is TRBD1 (6 bases). Germline V gives CDR1 SGHTA, CDR2 FQGNSA. V was shortened by 1 base and J by 4 bases, with 6 bases between the two germline ends. The CDR3 is 13 residues long. CDR3 in amino acids: CASSLGGPDTQYF. CDR3 nucleotide sequence: TGTGCCAGCAGCTTAGGGGGGCCAGATACGCAGTATTTT.

As DNA, the CDR3 is TGTGCCAGCAGCCCTAGCGCGAGCTCCTACAATGAGCAGTTCTTC. Protein sequence: CASSPSASSYNEQFF. This sequence joins TRBV9 and TRBJ2-1, with D possibly being TRBD2 (6 bases). The V end was cut by 4 bases, the J end by 0 bases, with 11 bases between. The CDR3 sequence is 15 residues long. The germline V gene encodes CDR1 SGDLS and CDR2 YYNGEE.

V is TRBV18 and J is TRBJ1-3; tentatively, D is TRBD1 (5 bases). Per the germline V gene, CDR1 is KGHSH and CDR2 is LQKENI. The CDR3 runs 15 residues. Deletions cut 3 bases from V and 3 bases from J, with 12 bases between. CDR3 bases: TGTGCCAGCTCACCGCCAGGGACTGTTGGAAACACCATATATTTT. As protein: CASSPPGTVGNTIYF.

V usage is TRBV27 and J usage is TRBJ1-4; perhaps TRBD1 as D (6 bases). V lost 3 bases and J lost 5, with 13 bases in between. The length of the CDR3 is 15 residues. Germline CDR1 reads MNHEY; CDR2 reads SMNVEV (reference sequence). The CDR3 protein is CASSLAGTPNEKLFF. CDR3 DNA: TGTGCCAGCAGTTTGGCCGGGACACCGAATGAAAAACTGTTTTTT. The full variable domain, its missing parts supplied by reference TRBV27 and TRBJ1-4, is EAQVTQNPRYLITVTGKKLTVTCSQNMNHEYMSWYRQDPGLGLRQIYYSMNVEVTDKGDVPEGYKVSRKEKRNFPLILESPSPNQTSLYFCASSLAGTPNEKLFFGSGTQLSVL.

The chain has TRBV5-4 and TRBJ2-7; the match to TRBD2 covers 11 bases. The V gene end was trimmed by 0 bases and the J gene end by 5 bases; junction bases not matched to a gene: 13. Germline-derived CDR1 and CDR2 are SGHNT and YYREEE (reference sequence). The CDR3 sequence is 18 residues long. The CDR3, as DNA: TGTGCCAGCAGCTTGGCCCCGGGTAGCGGGAGGGCCAGCGACGAGCAGTACTTC. It yields the protein CASSLAPGSGRASDEQYF.

The CDR3 here is CASSGGLQGLNTEAFF. CDR3 sequence (DNA): TGTGCCAGCAGTGGGGGTTTACAGGGCCTGAACACTGAAGCTTTCTTT. This sequence joins TRBV6-1 and TRBJ1-1, with D possibly being TRBD1 (6 bases). Germline CDR1 reads MNHNS; CDR2 reads SASEGT. The CDR3 covers 16 residues. With 4 bases removed from V and 0 bases from J, the gap between germline ends came to 15 bases.

Remarks on this clone: This same CDR3 is encoded by further DNA sequences in the sample. The V gene is TRBV9, the J gene TRBJ2-1, with 7 bases lining up with TRBD2. Germline V gene lookup returns CDR1 SGDLS and CDR2 YYNGEE. The CDR3 has 15 residues. V dropped 0 bases and J dropped 3; count of bases not matched to a gene: 3. The CDR3 sequence is CASSVGGGGYNEQFF. As DNA, the CDR3 is TGTGCCAGCAGCGTAGGGGGCGGGGGCTACAATGAGCAGTTCTTC.

The J gene is TRBJ1-1, the V gene TRBV5-1; the D gene is possibly TRBD1 (5 bases). This CDR3 region has 15 residues. V lost 2 bases to trimming and J lost 8 bases, with 19 bases between them. The germline CDR1 and CDR2 sequences are SGHRS and YFSETQ. DNA for the CDR3: TGCGCCAGCAGCTTATATGGGGCGCCACGGCTCGAAGCTTTCTTT. This gives the protein CASSLYGAPRLEAFF.

The V gene is TRBV27, the J gene TRBJ2-2, with 9 bases identical to TRBD1. The CDR3 is 17 amino acids. The germline V gene encodes CDR1 MNHEY and CDR2 SMNVEV (reference sequence). V dropped 5 bases and J dropped 0; count of bases not matched to a gene: 7. This CDR3 is CASSLGDRVANTGELFF. CDR3 nucleotides: TGTGCCAGCAGTCTGGGGGACAGGGTCGCGAACACCGGGGAGCTGTTTTTT.

CDR3 DNA sequence: TGTGCCAGCAGTTTCAGCGCCAGCACAGATACGCAGTATTTT. Its translation: CASSFSASTDTQYF. The V gene is TRBV2, the J gene TRBJ2-3; D is undetermined. This CDR3 has 14 amino acids. V lost 5 bases and J 0 bases, leaving 9 bases between the germline ends. Germline V gene data show CDR1 as SNHLY and CDR2 as FYNNEI.

This clone has just a few counts. V and J are TRBV18 and TRBJ1-2; TRBD1 agrees at 7 bases. Germline values: CDR1 KGHSH, CDR2 LQKENI. This CDR3 is built from 16 residues. J lost 6 bases, V lost 3 bases, and 13 bases had no gene match. The CDR3 here is CASSPSLQGPSDGYTF. The CDR3 DNA is TGTGCCAGCTCACCGTCACTACAGGGGCCCTCAGATGGCTACACCTTC.

The chain couples TRBV5-4 to TRBJ2-7, with a tentative D call TRBD1 (6 bases). Trimming removed 5 bases from V and 0 bases from J, with 15 bases in between. This CDR3 contains 15 residues. CDR1 is SGHNT and CDR2 is YYREEE in the germline V gene (reference sequence). The DNA for the CDR3 is TGTGCCAGCAGGGGGAGCAACAGGGACTCCTACGAGCAGTACTTC. Its translation: CASRGSNRDSYEQYF.

This chain's CDR3 is CASSFFTDPGYTDTQYF. CDR3 nucleotide sequence: TGTGCCAGCAGCTTCTTTACTGACCCGGGGTACACAGATACGCAGTATTTT. The rearrangement links TRBV5-6 to TRBJ2-3; D is possibly TRBD2 (5 bases). Trimming took off 2 bases at V and 2 bases at J, with 18 bases between the two ends. Germline CDR1 reads SGHDT; CDR2 reads YYEEEE. CDR3 length equals 17 residues.

The chain combines TRBV6-5 with TRBJ2-5; D is possibly TRBD1 (6 bases). Germline values: CDR1 MNHEY, CDR2 SVGAGI. The CDR3 extends over 13 amino acids. The V end was cut by 6 bases, the J end by 5 bases, with 13 bases between. CDR3 sequence reads: CASSNRESETQYF. The CDR3 DNA follows: TGTGCCAGCAGCAACAGGGAAAGCGAGACCCAGTACTTC.

The count of this clone is one. This chain connects TRBV2 to TRBJ1-5; 7 bases match TRBD1. Germline V gene data show CDR1 as SNHLY and CDR2 as FYNNEI. The trim removed 3 bases at V and 6 bases at J, leaving 8 bases unmatched. The CDR3 contains 15 residues. This CDR3 reads CASSETRGSTQPQHF. In DNA, the CDR3 is TGTGCCAGCAGTGAGACCAGGGGGTCGACTCAGCCCCAGCATTTT.

J is TRBJ1-4 and V is TRBV5-4, with 9 positions matching TRBD1. The CDR3 sequence is 14 residues long. Unmatched junction bases numbered 6, after V lost 5 bases and J lost 7 bases. Germline CDR1 is SGHNT and CDR2 is YYREEE (reference sequence). The CDR3 sequence: CASRSDRGGEKLFF. CDR3 nucleotides: TGTGCCAGCAGATCGGACAGGGGAGGTGAAAAACTGTTTTTT.

The rearrangement links TRBV18 to TRBJ2-7; possibly TRBD1 for D (6 bases). Germline CDR1 reads KGHSH; CDR2 reads LQKENI. The CDR3 is 15 amino acids. V was pared by 3 bases and J by 0 bases, with 12 bases between. In DNA form, the CDR3 reads TGTGCCAGCTCACCGAGACAGGCAAGCTCCTACGAGCAGTACTTC. Its translation is CASSPRQASSYEQYF.

The J gene is TRBJ1-6, the V gene TRBV6-6; the match to TRBD1 covers 10 bases. The V gene's germline CDR1 is MNHNY and CDR2 SVGAGI (reference sequence). The CDR3 loop spans 15 amino acids. V trimming: 5 bases; J trimming: 9 bases; junction bases outside the gene matches: 7. The DNA of the CDR3 is TGTGCCAGCAGTAGTGGACAGGGGGTAGGTTCACCCCTCCACTTT. Protein: CASSSGQGVGSPLHF.

V gene TRBV7-2 combines with J gene TRBJ1-1; TRBD1 agrees at 7 bases. Trimming at V came to 5 bases and at J to 7 bases, leaving 7 bases not matched to a gene. The germline gives CDR1 SGHTA, CDR2 FQGNSA. The CDR3 has 13 residues. The CDR3 reads CASSNRGGIEAFF. The DNA for the CDR3 is TGTGCCAGCAGCAACAGGGGAGGTATTGAAGCTTTCTTT.

The CDR3 DNA reads as TGTGCCAGCAGCCAAGACAGAATGGAGCCCCAGCATTTT. Translating gives CASSQDRMEPQHF. The chain combines TRBV4-2 with TRBJ1-5; no clear D. V was shortened by 0 bases and J by 8 bases, with 8 bases between the two germline ends. CDR3 length equals 13 residues. Germline V gene lookup returns CDR1 LGHNA and CDR2 YNFKEQ.

This chain links TRBV6-5 with TRBJ1-2; 9 nucleotides line up with TRBD1. This CDR3 comprises 14 residues. Germline trimming cut 6 bases from V and 3 bases from J; bases unmatched to any gene: 5. The germline gives CDR1 MNHEY, CDR2 SVGAGI. CDR3 coding DNA: TGTGCCAGCAGGAGCGGACAGGGGTACTATGGCTACACCTTC. Its protein is CASRSGQGYYGYTF.

The CDR3 nucleotides read TGCGCCAGCAGCCAGGTGCTGGGGGGTTCCGGGGCCAACGTCCTGACTTTC. It codes for CASSQVLGGSGANVLTF. The rearrangement uses TRBV4-1 and TRBJ2-6; TRBD2 might be the D (6 bases). CDR1 MGHRA and CDR2 YSYEKL come from the germline V gene. V dropped 3 bases and J dropped 4 bases, with 16 bases sitting between them. CDR3 size: 17 residues.

The sample holds one count of this clone. This CDR3 reads CAISPGTGLNEKLFF. For the CDR3, the DNA is TGTGCCATCAGTCCCGGGACAGGGCTTAATGAAAAACTGTTTTTT. This chain links TRBV10-3 with TRBJ1-4, with 9 bases matching TRBD1. CDR3 length equals 15 residues. In germline, CDR1 is ENHRY, CDR2 SYGVKD. V was pared by 5 bases and J by 4 bases, with 5 bases of the junction left unmatched.

The chain carries TRBV5-1 and TRBJ1-4; a possible D gene is TRBD1 (5 bases). Trimming removed 1 base at V and 11 bases at J, with 18 bases between. Germline V gene sequence: CDR1 SGHRS, CDR2 YFSETQ. There are 15 residues in the CDR3. CDR3 amino acids: CASSLTGAPGGKLFF. The CDR3 nucleotides are TGCGCCAGCAGCTTGACGGGCGCCCCGGGGGGGAAACTGTTTTTT.

The table lists this clone with a count of one. This chain uses TRBV9 with TRBJ2-1; a possible D gene is TRBD1 (5 bases). The CDR3 length is 16 residues. Germline values: CDR1 SGDLS, CDR2 YYNGEE. The V gene lost 3 bases and the J gene lost 3 bases, with 16 bases spanning the gap. CDR3 amino acids: CASSARDSIVYNEQFF. The CDR3, as DNA: TGTGCCAGCAGCGCCAGAGACAGTATCGTCTACAATGAGCAGTTCTTC.

V and J are TRBV6-5 and TRBJ1-2; D is perhaps TRBD1 (6 bases). The V end was cut by 7 bases, the J end by 4 bases, with 13 bases between. This CDR3 is 13 amino acids long. CDR1 MNHEY and CDR2 SVGAGI come from the germline V gene. CDR3 in DNA: TGTGCCAGCACCCGAGACAGGCTCTATGGCTACACCTTC. This gives the protein CASTRDRLYGYTF.

The chain employs TRBV30 and TRBJ1-5; D not certain. Trimming left V 4 bases short and J 4 bases short, with 17 bases between. Germline CDR1 and CDR2: GTSNPN and SVGIG (reference sequence). This CDR3 has 15 amino acids. The CDR3 here is CAWTPYSGYNQPQHF. DNA for the CDR3: TGTGCCTGGACCCCCTATTCGGGTTATAATCAGCCCCAGCATTTT.

In DNA, the CDR3 is TGCGCCAGCAGCCAAGGGAGGGCGCTCCTTAGCAATCAGCCCCAGCATTTT. Protein: CASSQGRALLSNQPQHF. The J gene is TRBJ1-5, the V gene TRBV4-1; D is unclear. This CDR3 comprises 17 residues. Germline CDR1 MGHRA, CDR2 YSYEKL. The V end lost 1 base, the J end lost 0 bases, and 13 bases lay between the germline ends.